This T cell receptor beta chain was retrieved from a study of response to subunit inactivated influenza vaccine. The study's findings and limits: Every seasonal influenza vaccination brings in few new T cells, the authors suggested.

The CDR3 has 15 amino acids. V lost 3 bases, J lost 8 bases, and 17 bases lay in between. One entry per CDR3 protein results from TCRdb running MiXCR on the RT-PCR reads. This sample has more than 550,000 distinct CDR3 sequences, with 12% found just once. There are many counts of this clonotype. Its antigen is unidentified. The clonotype was recovered from a man in his fifties who received an inactivated influenza vaccine. V gene TRBV12-3 or TRBV12-4 combines with J gene TRBJ2-1, with TRBD1 as a possible D gene (5 bases). The specimen was PBMCs from blood, collected on the day of vaccination. The CDR3: CASSFQEGAFDEQFF. The CDR3 DNA is TGTGCCAGCAGTTTCCAGGAAGGGGCCTTCGATGAGCAGTTCTTC.